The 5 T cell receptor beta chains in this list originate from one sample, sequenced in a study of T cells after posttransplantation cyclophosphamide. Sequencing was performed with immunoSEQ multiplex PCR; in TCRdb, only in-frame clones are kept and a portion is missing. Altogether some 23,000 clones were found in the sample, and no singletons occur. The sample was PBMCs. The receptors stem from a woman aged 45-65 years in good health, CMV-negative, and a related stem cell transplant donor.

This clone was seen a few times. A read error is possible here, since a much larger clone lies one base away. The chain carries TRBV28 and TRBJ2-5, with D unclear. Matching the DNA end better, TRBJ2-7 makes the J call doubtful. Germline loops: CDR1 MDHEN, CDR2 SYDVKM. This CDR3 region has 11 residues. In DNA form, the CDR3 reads TGTGCCAGCAGGAGCTCCTACGAGCAGTACTTC. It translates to CASRSSYEQYF.

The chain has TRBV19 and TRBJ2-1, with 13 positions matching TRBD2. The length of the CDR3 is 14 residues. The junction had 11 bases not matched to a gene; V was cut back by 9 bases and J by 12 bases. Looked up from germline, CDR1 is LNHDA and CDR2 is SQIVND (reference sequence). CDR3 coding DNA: TGTGCCAGAATCCGGACTAGCGGGAGAGTTTGGCAGTTCTTC. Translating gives CARIRTSGRVWQFF. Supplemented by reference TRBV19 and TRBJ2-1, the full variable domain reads DGGITQSPKYLFRKEGQNVTLSCEQNLNHDAMYWYRQDPGQGLRLIYYSQIVNDFQKGDIAEGYSVSREKKESFPLTVTSAQKNPTAFYLCARIRTSGRVWQFFGPGTRLTVL.

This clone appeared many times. CDR3 nucleotides: TGCGCCAGCAGCAACGGACTTCTCACAGATACGCAGTATTTT. Translating it yields CASSNGLLTDTQYF. The V gene is TRBV4-3, the J gene TRBJ2-3; TRBD2 might be the D (5 bases). Germline CDR1 reads LGHNA; CDR2 reads YSLEER. CDR3 length: 14 residues. The V and J ends lost 5 bases and 2 bases respectively, with 11 bases between them.

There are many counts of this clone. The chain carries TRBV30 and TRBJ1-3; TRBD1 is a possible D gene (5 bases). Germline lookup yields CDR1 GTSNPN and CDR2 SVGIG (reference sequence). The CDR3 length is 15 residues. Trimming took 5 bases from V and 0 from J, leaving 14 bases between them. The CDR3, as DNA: TGTGCCTGGGTCAGGGACTCAAGCTCTGGAAACACCATATATTTT. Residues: CAWVRDSSSGNTIYF.

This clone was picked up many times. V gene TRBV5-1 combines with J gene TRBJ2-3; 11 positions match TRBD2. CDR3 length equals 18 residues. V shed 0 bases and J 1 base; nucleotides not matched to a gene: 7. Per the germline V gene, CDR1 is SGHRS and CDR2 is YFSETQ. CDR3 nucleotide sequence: TGCGCCAGCAGCTTGGTATCTAGCGGGAGGCCGGGCACAGATACGCAGTATTTT. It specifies CASSLVSSGRPGTDTQYF.